These 16 T cell receptor beta chains share one sample of origin, sequenced in a study of identical twins. Each CDR3 protein is one row after TCRdb ran MiXCR on the 5' RACE reads. Here the sample spans about 430,000 distinct CDR3 sequences, less than 20% being singletons. The sequencing input was naive T cells sorted from blood. These receptors all stem from a man aged 50 or older in good health.

Ten or more counts support this clonotype. The gene calls are TRBV7-9 and TRBJ2-5, with a tentative D call TRBD2 (6 bases). The CDR3 is 15 amino acids. CDR1 and CDR2 from the germline V gene are SEHNR and FQNEAQ (reference sequence). V gave up 5 bases and J gave up 1 base, with 14 bases separating them. CDR3 sequence (DNA): TGTGCCAGCAGCCTTAGCGGTACGCCCCAAGAGACCCAGTACTTC. It yields the protein CASSLSGTPQETQYF.

The rearrangement uses TRBV7-2 and TRBJ2-2; TRBD1 is a possible D gene (5 bases). This CDR3 is 14 amino acids long. Germline assignment: CDR1 SGHTA and CDR2 FQGNSA. V was pared by 5 bases and J by 2 bases, with 9 bases between. The CDR3 DNA reads as TGTGCCAGCAGCATGGACACTAACACCGGGGAGCTGTTTTTT. As protein: CASSMDTNTGELFF.

Only a few counts were recorded for this clonotype. V and J are TRBV10-3 and TRBJ2-2; 7 bases map to TRBD1. The CDR3 covers 17 residues. CDR1 is ENHRY, CDR2 SYGVKD, per germline. With 0 bases clipped from V and 5 bases from J, the junction kept 9 bases outside the gene matches. CDR3 nucleotides: TGTGCCATCAGTGAGTCGAGACAGGGAACGGGTACCGGGGAGCTGTTTTTT. Translated: CAISESRQGTGTGELFF.

This clonotype was counted only a few times. The chain carries TRBV11-2 and TRBJ1-2; D is unresolved. The CDR3 spans 13 residues. The V end was cut by 10 bases, the J end by 7 bases, with 19 bases between. Germline V CDR1 and CDR2: SGHAT, FQNNGV. The chain's CDR3 is CATSQIRKPGYTF. In DNA form, the CDR3 reads TGTGCCACTAGCCAAATAAGAAAGCCTGGCTACACCTTC.

This clonotype showed up just a few times. The V call is TRBV7-2, the J call TRBJ2-5, with 7 bases that match TRBD2. The germline V gene has CDR1 SGHTA and CDR2 FQGNSA. V was clipped by 1 base and J by 2 bases; unmatched bases: 7. CDR3 size: 16 residues. The DNA for the CDR3 is TGTGCCAGCAGCTTAGTTGCTAGCGGCATTCAAGAGACCCAGTACTTC. Translated, it gives CASSLVASGIQETQYF.

The chain combines TRBV23-1 with TRBJ2-1, with a possible D match to TRBD2 (6 bases). TRBV23-1 is annotated as an ORF whose role is uncertain. The ends were cut back, 0 bases at V and 2 bases at J, with 11 bases in the middle. The CDR3 length is 16 residues. CDR3 DNA sequence: TGCGCCAGCAGTCAATCGATGGGGGGAACCTACAATGAGCAGTTCTTC. This translates into CASSQSMGGTYNEQFF.

Only a few counts were recorded for this clonotype. The rearrangement joins TRBV20-1 to TRBJ2-2; D is ambiguous. This CDR3 has 12 amino acids. V gave up 1 base and J gave up 10 bases, with 10 bases separating them. Per germline, CDR1 DFQATT and CDR2 SNEGSKA (reference sequence). CDR3 in DNA: TGCAGTGCTAGAGGTTCTGGCGTGGAGCTGTTTTTT. Translating it yields CSARGSGVELFF.

This clonotype has ten or more counts. This chain uses TRBV7-9 with TRBJ1-6; a weak D match, TRBD1 (5 bases). CDR1 is SEHNR and CDR2 is FQNEAQ in the germline V gene (reference sequence). Trimming shortened V by 2 bases and J by 6 bases, and 8 bases separated the two germline ends. This CDR3 contains 14 residues. The CDR3, as DNA: TGTGCCAGCAGCTTACAGGGATCTAATTCACCCCTCCACTTT. It encodes CASSLQGSNSPLHF.

The genes are TRBV7-9 and TRBJ1-6; tentatively, D is TRBD1 (5 bases). The V end was cut by 3 bases, the J end by 5 bases, with 17 bases between. The length of the CDR3 is 17 residues. Germline loops: CDR1 SEHNR, CDR2 FQNEAQ (reference sequence). The CDR3 loop reads CASSFPGLISNNSPLHF. CDR3 coding DNA: TGTGCCAGCAGCTTTCCGGGGCTCATATCGAATAATTCACCCCTCCACTTT.

This clonotype was observed at least ten times. The J gene is TRBJ2-1, the V gene TRBV15; D unresolved. Germline loops: CDR1 LNHNV, CDR2 YYDKDF (reference sequence). The germline V and J ends were trimmed by 0 bases and 7 bases, with 10 bases remaining between them. The CDR3 length is 14 residues. The CDR3 bases are TGTGCCACCAGCAGAGATGGAAGACGGAATGAGCAGTTCTTC. This codes for CATSRDGRRNEQFF.

This clonotype appeared many times. This sequence joins TRBV7-2 and TRBJ2-2; weak D call: TRBD2 (5 bases). The CDR3 runs 13 residues. In germline, CDR1 is SGHTA, CDR2 FQGNSA. V was cut by 5 bases and J by 7 bases, with 11 bases left in between. The CDR3, as DNA: TGTGCCAGCAGCCAGACTAAGGGCGGGGAGCTGTTTTTT. The encoded protein is CASSQTKGGELFF.

Only a few counts were recorded for this clonotype. This chain connects TRBV4-1 to TRBJ2-1; TRBD2 matches 11 bases. CDR3 length equals 22 residues. The V and J ends lost 0 bases and 8 bases, in that order; junction bases with no gene match: 24. Germline V CDR1 and CDR2: MGHRA, YSYEKL. Written as DNA, the CDR3 is TGCGCCAGCAGCCAAGATCCTAGACCTAGACAGTCACTAGCGGGAGCAGGCGATGAGCAGTTCTTC. Residues: CASSQDPRPRQSLAGAGDEQFF.

This clonotype was counted many times. J is TRBJ2-1 and V is TRBV7-9, with D tentatively TRBD1 (5 bases). This CDR3 spans 16 amino acids. V gave up 1 base and J gave up 3 bases, with 13 bases separating them. Germline CDR1 reads SEHNR; CDR2 reads FQNEAQ (reference sequence). The CDR3 bases are TGTGCCAGCAGCTTAGATACAGGACCCCTCTACAATGAGCAGTTCTTC. Residues: CASSLDTGPLYNEQFF.

CDR3 coding DNA: TGTGCCTCCTCTGCGGGGGAAGGCCAGCCCCAGCATTTT. It codes for CASSAGEGQPQHF. This chain joins TRBV12-3 or TRBV12-4 and TRBJ1-5; D may be TRBD1 (5 bases). This CDR3 has 13 residues. Trimming stripped 11 bases from V and 7 bases from J, with 18 bases between.

The chain carries TRBV4-3 and TRBJ2-3; no clear D. V was cut by 3 bases and J by 4 bases, with 5 bases left in between. The CDR3 spans 12 residues. The germline gives CDR1 LGHNA, CDR2 YSLEER. In DNA, the CDR3 is TGCGCCAGCAGCCACCGTGCAGATACGCAGTATTTT. As protein: CASSHRADTQYF.

This clonotype was detected ten times or more. The V gene is TRBV7-9, the J gene TRBJ1-2; D remains unclear. V was shortened by 1 base and J by 8 bases, with 8 bases between the two germline ends. This CDR3 comprises 12 residues. CDR1 and CDR2 (germline): SEHNR, FQNEAQ (reference sequence). CDR3 coding DNA: TGTGCCAGCAGCTTAGATTTATACGGCTACACCTTC. It is translated as CASSLDLYGYTF.